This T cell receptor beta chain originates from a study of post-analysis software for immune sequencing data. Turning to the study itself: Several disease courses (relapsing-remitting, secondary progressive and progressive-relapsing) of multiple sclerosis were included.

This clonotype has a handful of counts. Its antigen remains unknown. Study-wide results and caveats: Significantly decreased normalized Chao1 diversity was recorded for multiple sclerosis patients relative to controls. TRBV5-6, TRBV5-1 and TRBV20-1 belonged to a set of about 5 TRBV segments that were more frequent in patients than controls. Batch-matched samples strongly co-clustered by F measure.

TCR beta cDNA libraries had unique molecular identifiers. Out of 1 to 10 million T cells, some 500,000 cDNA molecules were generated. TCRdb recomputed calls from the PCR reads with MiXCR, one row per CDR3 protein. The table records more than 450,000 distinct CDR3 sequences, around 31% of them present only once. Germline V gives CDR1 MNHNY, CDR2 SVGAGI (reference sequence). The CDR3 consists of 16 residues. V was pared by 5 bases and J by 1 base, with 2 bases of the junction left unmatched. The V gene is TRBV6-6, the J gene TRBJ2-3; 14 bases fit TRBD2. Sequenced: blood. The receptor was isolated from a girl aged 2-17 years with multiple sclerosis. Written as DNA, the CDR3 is TGTGCCAGCAGTGGGGGACTAGCGGGGGGCACAGATACGCAGTATTTT. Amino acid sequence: CASSGGLAGGTDTQYF.